Shown below are 24 T cell receptor beta chains from a single sample sequenced in a study of shared clonotypes between healthy human individuals. Terminally differentiated effector memory CD45RA+ cells were excluded by CCR7 positive selection of CD45RO-negative cells. TCRdb keeps only in-frame clones here, not all; method: immunoSEQ multiplex PCR. The data show roughly 2.1 million clones, around 93% seen once. The sample consisted of naive CD8+ T cells from PBMCs. The receptor set was obtained from a man younger than 35 in good health. Some clones in this sample may be carry-over from other donors' samples.

J is TRBJ1-4 and V is TRBV27; D remains ambiguous. CDR3 length: 15 amino acids. Germline V gives CDR1 MNHEY, CDR2 SMNVEV (reference sequence). Trimming left V 3 bases short and J 5 bases short, with 13 bases between. CDR3 sequence (DNA): TGTGCCAGCAGTTTTTTAGGGTATTCGAATGAAAAACTGTTTTTT. Its protein product is CASSFLGYSNEKLFF.

This chain links TRBV30 with TRBJ2-7; no clear D gene. V was shortened by 2 bases and J by 0 bases, with 14 bases between the two germline ends. The CDR3 runs 15 residues. Germline V CDR1 and CDR2: GTSNPN, SVGIG (reference sequence). For the CDR3, the DNA is TGTGCCTGGAGTCCGCCAGGTTTGAGCTCCTACGAGCAGTACTTC. Translating it yields CAWSPPGLSSYEQYF. Filled out from reference TRBV30 and TRBJ2-7, the complete variable domain reads SQTIHQWPATLVQPVGSPLSLECTVEGTSNPNLYWYRQAAGRGLQLLFYSVGIGQISSEVPQNLSASRPQDRQFILSSKKLLLSDSGFYLCAWSPPGLSSYEQYFGPGTRLTVT.

The rearrangement uses TRBV2 and TRBJ2-1; D call uncertain. Germline values: CDR1 SNHLY, CDR2 FYNNEI. Trimming removed 5 bases at V and 5 bases at J, with 16 bases between. The CDR3 is made up of 15 amino acids. The CDR3: CASSPQQKLNNEQFF. The CDR3 DNA reads as TGTGCCAGCAGTCCACAACAAAAGTTAAACAATGAGCAGTTCTTC.

This chain connects TRBV27 to TRBJ2-3; D is ambiguous. Trimming left V 7 bases short and J 4 bases short, with 18 bases between. This CDR3 is built from 15 residues. The germline V gene has CDR1 MNHEY and CDR2 SMNVEV (reference sequence). CDR3 DNA: TGTGCCAGCACGCCTTTCTTGGGTGGGCCAGATACGCAGTATTTT. Its translation: CASTPFLGGPDTQYF.

J is TRBJ1-1 and V is TRBV28, with 7 positions matching TRBD1. Germline V gives CDR1 MDHEN, CDR2 SYDVKM. CDR3 length: 16 residues. The junction had 12 bases not matched to a gene; V was cut back by 5 bases and J by 3 bases. The CDR3 sequence: CASSPGRGRGDTEAFF. The CDR3 coding sequence is TGTGCCAGCAGTCCAGGGAGGGGGCGAGGAGACACTGAAGCTTTCTTT.

This chain connects TRBV21-1 to TRBJ1-4; the table's D call TRBD1 went unverified against the DNA. TRBV21-1 is classified as a pseudogene. This CDR3 has 15 amino acids. The CDR3: CASSKVRGLDEKLFF. As DNA, the CDR3 is TGTGCCAGCAGCAAAGTGAGGGGGCTGGATGAAAAACTGTTTTTT.

This chain uses TRBV7-9 with TRBJ2-3; D not resolved. The CDR3 contains 16 residues. CDR1 is SEHNR and CDR2 is FQNEAQ in the germline V gene (reference sequence). V gave up 5 bases and J gave up 0 bases, with 15 bases separating them. CDR3 in DNA: TGTGCCAGCAGCCTCACATCCAGAGTCAGCACAGATACGCAGTATTTT. This gives the protein CASSLTSRVSTDTQYF.

This clone was counted a single time. The chain joins TRBV7-9 to TRBJ2-7, with TRBD2 as a possible D gene (6 bases). There are 13 residues in the CDR3. V was pared by 1 base and J by 6 bases, with 10 bases between. Per germline, CDR1 SEHNR and CDR2 FQNEAQ (reference sequence). CDR3 region: CASSLGGVPEQYF. CDR3 DNA sequence: TGTGCCAGCAGCTTAGGGGGGGTGCCCGAGCAGTACTTC.

The chain employs TRBV19 and TRBJ2-6; D is perhaps TRBD1 or TRBD2 (5 bases each). The V end was cut by 4 bases, the J end by 6 bases, with 25 bases between. The CDR3 has 19 residues. Germline V gene data show CDR1 as LNHDA and CDR2 as SQIVND (reference sequence). DNA of the CDR3: TGTGCCAGTAGTACCCGGGACCCCCAATTTTTGCCGTCGGCCAACGTCCTGACTTTC. Encoded protein: CASSTRDPQFLPSANVLTF.

Only one count was recorded for this clone. This rearrangement joins TRBV28 to TRBJ2-1, with D unclear. CDR3 length: 14 residues. Germline V gene lookup returns CDR1 MDHEN and CDR2 SYDVKM. V dropped 3 bases and J dropped 5 bases, with 11 bases sitting between them. The CDR3 region has the DNA TGTGCCAGCAGTTTCTCCTCCGAAAACAATGAGCAGTTCTTC. Its translation is CASSFSSENNEQFF. Filled out from reference TRBV28 and TRBJ2-1, the complete variable domain reads DVKVTQSSRYLVKRTGEKVFLECVQDMDHENMFWYRQDPGLGLRLIYFSYDVKMKEKGDIPEGYSVSREKKERFSLILESASTNQTSMYLCASSFSSENNEQFFGPGTRLTVL.

As for this clone: This CDR3 is also generated by other DNA sequences in the sample. The chain uses TRBV6-1 and TRBJ2-7, with D unresolved. In germline, CDR1 is MNHNS, CDR2 SASEGT. The CDR3 sequence is 13 residues long. V lost 2 bases and J lost 3, with 8 bases in between. Written as DNA, the CDR3 is TGTGCCAGCAGTGAAAGGAGCAGCTACGAGCAGTACTTC. It codes for CASSERSSYEQYF.

This clone has only one observation. J is TRBJ2-7 and V is TRBV4-2; TRBD2 is a possible D gene (5 bases). V lost 0 bases to trimming and J lost 2 bases, with 14 bases between them. Looked up from germline, CDR1 is LGHNA and CDR2 is YNFKEQ. The CDR3 covers 16 residues. CDR3 DNA: TGTGCCAGCAGCCAAGATGGATCGGGATACACCTACGAGCAGTACTTC. Translation gives CASSQDGSGYTYEQYF.

The genes are TRBV7-7 and TRBJ2-3, with D possibly matching TRBD2 (5 bases). The CDR3 spans 15 residues. CDR1 is SSHAT, CDR2 FNYEAQ, per germline (reference sequence). Deletions cut 5 bases from V and 3 bases from J, with 15 bases between. The CDR3 region has the DNA TGTGCCAGCAGCCCCCGGGATGGGTGGACAGATACGCAGTATTTT. Amino acids: CASSPRDGWTDTQYF.

The rearrangement joins TRBV5-1 to TRBJ2-1, with D perhaps assigned TRBD1 or TRBD2 (5 bases each). V was pared by 0 bases and J by 5 bases, with 15 bases between. Looked up from germline, CDR1 is SGHRS and CDR2 is YFSETQ. The CDR3 has 16 amino acids. As DNA, the CDR3 is TGCGCCAGCAGCTTGGGGACGGGGCTTTCCAACAATGAGCAGTTCTTC. It codes for CASSLGTGLSNNEQFF.

The gene calls are TRBV5-1 and TRBJ2-1; D remains ambiguous. The CDR3 runs to 13 residues. Germline V gives CDR1 SGHRS, CDR2 YFSETQ. V was cut by 7 bases and J by 0 bases, with 8 bases left in between. In DNA form, the CDR3 reads TGCGCCAGCTATGGGGTCTCCTACAATGAGCAGTTCTTC. Its protein product is CASYGVSYNEQFF.

The chain links TRBV13 to TRBJ2-3; no reliable D call. The CDR3 is 16 residues long. V lost 1 base, J lost 2 bases, and 13 bases lay in between. Germline CDR1 reads PRHDT; CDR2 reads FYEKMQ (reference sequence). Here the CDR3 DNA reads TGTGCCAGCAGCTTAGAAGGGCGCACGGCCACAGATACGCAGTATTTT. Protein sequence: CASSLEGRTATDTQYF.

As regards this clone: The same CDR3 is also encoded by other DNA sequences in this sample. This sequence joins TRBV4-3 and TRBJ2-7; D might be TRBD1 (5 bases). Germline V gene lookup returns CDR1 LGHNA and CDR2 YSLEER. The germline V and J ends were trimmed by 0 bases and 1 base, with 10 bases remaining between them. The CDR3 totals 15 residues. The CDR3 nucleotides are TGCGCCAGCAGCCAAGATAGGCAGGGATCCTACGAGCAGTACTTC. This codes for CASSQDRQGSYEQYF.

The rearrangement joins TRBV27 to TRBJ1-1, with unresolved D. Germline values: CDR1 MNHEY, CDR2 SMNVEV (reference sequence). This CDR3 has 12 residues. V was cut by 4 bases and J by 8 bases, with 11 bases left in between. The CDR3 DNA reads as TGTGCCAGCAGTTCCTCGCCTTGGGAAGCTTTCTTT. Its protein product is CASSSSPWEAFF.

The V and J genes are TRBV5-1 and TRBJ1-1, with D perhaps matching TRBD1 (5 bases). V lost 4 bases and J 4 bases, leaving 14 bases between the germline ends. CDR3 length: 14 residues. Germline V gives CDR1 SGHRS, CDR2 YFSETQ. CDR3 coding DNA: TGCGCCAGCAGCCCCTCGGGGGGGGGCACTGAAGCTTTCTTT. Protein product: CASSPSGGGTEAFF.

The chain has TRBV15 and TRBJ2-1; possible D gene TRBD2, 5 bases. The CDR3 consists of 17 residues. Germline V gene sequence: CDR1 LNHNV, CDR2 YYDKDF (reference sequence). V lost 0 bases and J 0 bases, leaving 12 bases between the germline ends. CDR3 in DNA: TGTGCCACCAGCAGAGATGGGAGCTCTAGCTCCTACAATGAGCAGTTCTTC. This gives the protein CATSRDGSSSSYNEQFF. The full variable domain, its missing parts supplied by reference TRBV15 and TRBJ2-1, is DAMVIQNPRYQVTQFGKPVTLSCSQTLNHNVMYWYQQKSSQAPKLLFHYYDKDFNNEADTPDNFQSRRPNTSFCFLDIRSPGLGDTAMYLCATSRDGSSSSYNEQFFGPGTRLTVL.

V gene TRBV28 combines with J gene TRBJ2-1, with 7 bases matching TRBD2. The CDR3 consists of 18 residues. V was pared by 3 bases and J by 7 bases, with 18 bases of the junction left unmatched. Germline CDR1 reads MDHEN; CDR2 reads SYDVKM. The CDR3 nucleotides read TGTGCCAGCAGTTTGACGTGGGGGGGAATAGTTACGGGAAATGAGCAGTTCTTC. The encoded protein is CASSLTWGGIVTGNEQFF.

This chain uses TRBV6-6 with TRBJ2-1; TRBD2 aligns across 8 bases. This CDR3 has 16 amino acids. Germline V gene lookup returns CDR1 MNHNY and CDR2 SVGAGI (reference sequence). V was pared by 4 bases and J by 8 bases, with 13 bases of the junction left unmatched. In DNA, the CDR3 is TGTGCCAGCAGTTTGGTAGCGGGGTCCTCTTGGGATGAGCAGTTCTTC. Its protein product is CASSLVAGSSWDEQFF.

This CDR3 is CASSSPRTNSWGNVLTF. The CDR3 nucleotides read TGCGCCAGCAGCTCCCCCCGGACCAATAGCTGGGGGAACGTCCTGACTTTC. J is TRBJ2-6 and V is TRBV5-1; D tentatively reads TRBD1 or TRBD2 (5 bases each). The length of the CDR3 is 17 residues. V was clipped by 3 bases and J by 10 bases, with 23 bases between them. The germline gives CDR1 SGHRS, CDR2 YFSETQ.

The V call is TRBV13, the J call TRBJ1-1; D is ambiguous. The CDR3 runs 15 residues. The germline V and J ends were trimmed by 1 base and 2 bases, with 11 bases remaining between them. Germline CDR1 and CDR2: PRHDT and FYEKMQ (reference sequence). The CDR3 reads CASSLASNPNTEAFF. CDR3 nucleotide sequence: TGTGCCAGCAGCTTAGCTTCAAACCCTAACACTGAAGCTTTCTTT.